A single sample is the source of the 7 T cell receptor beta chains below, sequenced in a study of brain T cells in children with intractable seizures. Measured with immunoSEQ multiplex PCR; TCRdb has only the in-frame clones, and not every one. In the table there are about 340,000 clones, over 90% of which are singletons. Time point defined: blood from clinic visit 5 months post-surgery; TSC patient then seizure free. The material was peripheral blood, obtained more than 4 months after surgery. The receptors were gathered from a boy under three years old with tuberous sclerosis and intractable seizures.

CDR3 sequence (DNA): TGTGCCAGCTCAGGGACACACGAAGTAGGAGCTTTCTTT. This sequence encodes CASSGTHEVGAFF. This chain joins TRBV18 and TRBJ1-1; D is perhaps TRBD1 (6 bases). Germline V gene sequence: CDR1 KGHSH, CDR2 LQKENI. V shed 5 bases and J shed 10 bases, with 17 bases lying between them. The CDR3 has 13 residues.

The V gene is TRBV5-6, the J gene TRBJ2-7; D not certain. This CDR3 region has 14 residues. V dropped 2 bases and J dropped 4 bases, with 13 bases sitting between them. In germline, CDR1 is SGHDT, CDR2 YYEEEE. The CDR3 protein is CASSFQRVSYEQYF. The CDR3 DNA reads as TGTGCCAGCAGCTTTCAAAGGGTTTCTTACGAGCAGTACTTC.

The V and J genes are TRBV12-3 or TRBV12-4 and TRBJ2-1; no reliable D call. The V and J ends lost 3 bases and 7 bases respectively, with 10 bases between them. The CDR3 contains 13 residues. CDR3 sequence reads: CASSFRKYNEQFF. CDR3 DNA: TGTGCCAGCAGTTTCAGGAAATATAATGAGCAGTTCTTC.

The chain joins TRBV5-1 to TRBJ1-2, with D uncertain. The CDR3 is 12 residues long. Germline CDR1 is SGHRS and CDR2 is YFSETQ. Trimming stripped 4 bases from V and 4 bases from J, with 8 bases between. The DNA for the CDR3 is TGCGCCAGCAGCCCCCCCGGCTATGGCTACACCTTC. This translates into CASSPPGYGYTF. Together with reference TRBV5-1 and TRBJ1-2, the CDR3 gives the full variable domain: KAGVTQTPRYLIKTRGQQVTLSCSPISGHRSVSWYQQTPGQGLQFLFEYFSETQRNKGNFPGRFSGRQFSNSRSEMNVSTLELGDSALYLCASSPPGYGYTFGSGTRLTVV.

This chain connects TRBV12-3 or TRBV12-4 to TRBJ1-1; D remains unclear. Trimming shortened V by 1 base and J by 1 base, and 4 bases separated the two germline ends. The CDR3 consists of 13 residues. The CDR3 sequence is CASSLVENTEAFF. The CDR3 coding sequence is TGTGCCAGCAGTTTAGTGGAGAACACTGAAGCTTTCTTT.

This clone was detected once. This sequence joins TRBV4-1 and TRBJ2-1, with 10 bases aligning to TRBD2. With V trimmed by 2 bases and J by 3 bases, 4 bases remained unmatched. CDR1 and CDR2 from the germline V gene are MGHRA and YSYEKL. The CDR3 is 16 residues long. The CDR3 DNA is TGCGCCAGCAGCCAACCTCTAGCGGGAGACTACAATGAGCAGTTCTTC. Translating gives CASSQPLAGDYNEQFF.

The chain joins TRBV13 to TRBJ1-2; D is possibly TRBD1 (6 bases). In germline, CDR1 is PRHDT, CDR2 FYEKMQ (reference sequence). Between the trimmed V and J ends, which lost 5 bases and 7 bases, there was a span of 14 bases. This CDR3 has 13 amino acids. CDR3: CASSGDTGGGYTF. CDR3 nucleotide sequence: TGTGCCAGCAGCGGGGACACCGGTGGTGGCTACACCTTC. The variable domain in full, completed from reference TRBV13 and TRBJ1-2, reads AAGVIQSPRHLIKEKRETATLKCYPIPRHDTVYWYQQGPGQDPQFLISFYEKMQSDKGSIPDRFSAQQFSDYHSELNMSSLELGDSALYFCASSGDTGGGYTFGSGTRLTVV.